The text below deals with one T cell receptor (beta chain). The record originates from a study of technical replicates of blood from a few donors. The CDR3 has 15 residues. Per the germline V gene, CDR1 is SGHRS and CDR2 is YFSETQ. V was shortened by 4 bases and J by 2 bases, with 15 bases between the two germline ends. Data came from immunoSEQ multiplex PCR; TCRdb stores just in-frame clones and leaves some out. The table records some 10,000 clones, 94% of them present only once. This chain joins TRBV5-1 and TRBJ1-2; D is uncertain. The origin of this receptor is a human donor in good health. The sample comprised PBMCs. The CDR3 DNA sequence: TGCGCCAGCAGCATCGATCCGGGTTTCAACTATGGCTACACCTTC. Translated: CASSIDPGFNYGYTF.